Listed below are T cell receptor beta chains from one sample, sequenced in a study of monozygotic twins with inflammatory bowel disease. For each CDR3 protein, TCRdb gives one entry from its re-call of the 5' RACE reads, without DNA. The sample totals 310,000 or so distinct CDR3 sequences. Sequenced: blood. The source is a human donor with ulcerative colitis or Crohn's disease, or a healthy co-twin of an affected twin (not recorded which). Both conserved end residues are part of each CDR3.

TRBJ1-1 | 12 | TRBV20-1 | CSARDFRDSAFF
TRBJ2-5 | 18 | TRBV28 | CASSPGLAGAAAQETQYF
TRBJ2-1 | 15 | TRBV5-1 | CASSDLGAPHNEQFF
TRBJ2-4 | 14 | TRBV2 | CASHTSVAKNIQYF
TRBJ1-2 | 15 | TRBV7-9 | CASTMGTGGVYGYTF
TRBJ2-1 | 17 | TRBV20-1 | CSAREPSGGRSYNEQFF
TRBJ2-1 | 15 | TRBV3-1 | CASSQEGLHSHEQFF
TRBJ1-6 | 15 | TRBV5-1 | CASSLSTGVNSPLHF
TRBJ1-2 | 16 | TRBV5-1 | CASSLGGDTEGYGYTF
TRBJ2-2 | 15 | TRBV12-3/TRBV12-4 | CASSLVQGSDGELFF
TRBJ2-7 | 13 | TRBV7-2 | CASSRGTLREQYF
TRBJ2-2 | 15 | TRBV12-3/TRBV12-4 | CASSFGGGAAGELFF
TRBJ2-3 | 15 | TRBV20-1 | CGATSNRVVGDTQYF
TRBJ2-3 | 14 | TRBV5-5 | CASSSAGGRDTQYF
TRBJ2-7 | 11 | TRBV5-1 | CASKGVHEQYF
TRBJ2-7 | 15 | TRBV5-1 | CASSLERGASYEQYF
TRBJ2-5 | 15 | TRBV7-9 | CASSGSVEPEETQYF
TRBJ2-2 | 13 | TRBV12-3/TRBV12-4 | CASPTRGSGELFF
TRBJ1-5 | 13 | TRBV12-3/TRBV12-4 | CASRGQGGQPQHF
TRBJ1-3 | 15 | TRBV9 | CASSGDRGAGNTIYF
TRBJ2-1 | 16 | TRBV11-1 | CASSRNGASGRAGMFF
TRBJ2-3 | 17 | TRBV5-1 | CASSLMASGTRTDTQYF
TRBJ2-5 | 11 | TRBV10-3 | CAIRKGETQYF
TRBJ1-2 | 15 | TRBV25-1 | CASSGLDRAYSGYTF
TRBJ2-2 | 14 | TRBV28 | CAGSSPGGTGELFF
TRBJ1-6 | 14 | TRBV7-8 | CASSLAGGPSPLHF
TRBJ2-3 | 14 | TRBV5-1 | CASSGGTSLDTQYF
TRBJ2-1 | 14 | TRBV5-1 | CASSQAGEGYEQFF
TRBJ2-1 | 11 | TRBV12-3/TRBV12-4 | CASSRSNEQFF
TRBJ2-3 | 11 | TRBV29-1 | CSVDLSLTQYF
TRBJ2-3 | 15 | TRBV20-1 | CSAPRSTGFTDTQYF
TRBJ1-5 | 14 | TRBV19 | CASSPWGNNQPQHF
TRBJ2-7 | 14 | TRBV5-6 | CASSLFPGTYEQYF
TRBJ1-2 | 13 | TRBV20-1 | CSAQTGGYYGYTF